This TCR beta chain was sequenced for a study of neoadjuvant anti-PD-1 for oral cavity cancer. Looking at the study overall: Patients mostly received three to four biweekly nivolumab doses at 3 mg/kg before surgery. Patients without progression received a fourth nivolumab dose around day 43, then surgical resection on days 50-56.

These newly diagnosed stage II-IVA oral cavity squamous cell carcinoma patients had no prior systemic or radiation treatment. The V end was cut by 0 bases, the J end by 0 bases, with 8 bases between. This CDR3 is built from 15 residues. The germline V gene encodes CDR1 SGHNT and CDR2 YYREEE (reference sequence). The assay was immunoSEQ multiplex PCR, and TCRdb's table has in-frame clones only and misses some. The table has about 16,000 clones, less than 80% seen once; the top ten hold approximately 2.9%. The J gene is TRBJ2-3, the V gene TRBV5-4, with D hard to call. The sample in question was PBMCs, obtained before nivolumab (anti-PD-1) treatment. This receptor was obtained from a person between 40 and 79 years old with oral cavity squamous cell carcinoma. The CDR3 protein is CASSLDSGSTDTQYF. The CDR3 DNA sequence: TGTGCCAGCAGCTTGGACTCCGGCAGCACAGATACGCAGTATTTT.